Listed below are T cell receptor beta chains from one sample, sequenced in a study. In TCRdb, the 5' RACE reads were re-called with MiXCR into one record per CDR3 protein. The table includes some 40,000 distinct CDR3 sequences, around 30% detected once. Sequenced: memory CD4+ T cells sorted from a lymph node. The receptors were gathered from a female donor with breast cancer. CDR3s include the opening cysteine and the closing phenylalanine or tryptophan. A D gene is named only where the DNA matches it firmly. Where a row states a size, it is once, few, many or the class of an expanded clone; other rows omit it.

size,D,J,V,DNA,CDR3
.,TRBD2,TRBJ2-1,TRBV4-2,TGTGCCAGCAGCTTTTTCAGCGGGACTTACAATGAGCAGTTCTTC,CASSFFSGTYNEQFF
.,.,TRBJ2-2,TRBV2,TGTACCAGCAGTTTCCTCCCAAACACCGGGGAGCTGTTTTTT,CTSSFLPNTGELFF
.,TRBD2,TRBJ2-2,TRBV5-1,TGCGCCAGCAGCTCTAACATAGCGGGAGGGCGCACCGGGGAGCTGTTTTTT,CASSSNIAGGRTGELFF
few,TRBD1,TRBJ2-7,TRBV6-1,TGTGCCAGCAGTCTTGGACAGGGGGCGCACGAGCAGTACTTC,CASSLGQGAHEQYF
.,.,TRBJ2-7,TRBV29-1,TGCAGCGTTGGTGGCAGTGAGCAGTACTTC,CSVGGSEQYF
.,.,TRBJ1-5,TRBV20-1,TGCAGTGCTGCTGACAAGAGCAATCAGCCCCAGCATTTT,CSAADKSNQPQHF
.,TRBD1,TRBJ1-2,TRBV7-9,TGTGCCAGCAGCTCACGCTCCGGGACAGGGTGGGGTGGCTACACCTTC,CASSSRSGTGWGGYTF
.,TRBD2,TRBJ2-7,TRBV5-1,TGCGCCGGCAGACAAAGGACTAGTATCTCCTACGAGCAGTACTTC,CAGRQRTSISYEQYF
.,.,TRBJ2-7,TRBV27,TGTGCCAGCAGTCCCACAGGGCCCGAGCAGTACTTC,CASSPTGPEQYF
.,.,TRBJ2-6,TRBV28,TGTGCCAGCAGATACCTCTCTGGGGCCAACGTCCTGACTTTC,CASRYLSGANVLTF
.,TRBD2,TRBJ2-2,TRBV12-3/TRBV12-4,TGTGCCAGCAGTTCTGCGACGGCCGACAGCCCGGCTAGCGGGAGGGCCGCGGCCGGGGAGCTGTTTTTT,CASSSATADSPASGRAAAGELFF
.,TRBD1,TRBJ2-7,TRBV7-9,TGTGCCAGCAGCCCCCGGGACAGGCCCCACGAGCAGTACTTC,CASSPRDRPHEQYF
few,.,TRBJ2-5,TRBV2,TGTGCCAGCACCAACGAGGGGGGCGGGGAGACCCAGTACTTC,CASTNEGGGETQYF
many,.,TRBJ1-2,TRBV4-1,TGCGCCAGCAGCCAAGACAGGGTCTATGGCTACACCTTC,CASSQDRVYGYTF
.,TRBD1,TRBJ1-5,TRBV12-3/TRBV12-4,TGTGCCAGCGGTGGACAGGGCGGGGATCGGCCCCAGCATTTT,CASGGQGGDRPQHF
.,.,TRBJ1-2,TRBV5-5,TGTGCCAGCAGCTTGGACAGGGTCGGTGGCTACACCTTC,CASSLDRVGGYTF
many,.,TRBJ1-2,TRBV5-1,TGCGCCAGCAGCTTGGACTTGACAGGAAGCTATGGCTACACCTTC,CASSLDLTGSYGYTF
few,TRBD2,TRBJ2-1,TRBV7-9,TGTGCCGGGAGACTAGCGGGAGCGTTTAATGAGCAGTTCTTC,CAGRLAGAFNEQFF
.,TRBD2,TRBJ2-7,TRBV20-1,TGCAGTGCTATACCGGGAGGGCCTCTCGAGCAGTACTTC,CSAIPGGPLEQYF
few,.,TRBJ2-1,TRBV11-3,TGTGCCAGCAGCTTAGTCGGGATTGGGGAGCAGTTCTTC,CASSLVGIGEQFF
.,.,TRBJ2-6,TRBV12-3/TRBV12-4,TGTGCCAGCAGCCCGGGCCAAATCGGGGACACTGAAGCTTTC,CASSPGQIGDTEAF
.,.,TRBJ2-4,TRBV5-5,TGTGCCAGCAGCTTGGAGTGGGGCAAAAACATTCAGTACTTC,CASSLEWGKNIQYF
.,.,TRBJ2-5,TRBV11-2,TGTGCCAGCAGCTTAACCTTTAGCGGCAGGGGGGAGACCCAGTACTTC,CASSLTFSGRGETQYF
few,TRBD1,TRBJ1-1,TRBV6-5,TGTGCCAGCAGTTTTTCCACAGGGGGCGAGACTGAAGCTTTCTTT,CASSFSTGGETEAFF
.,TRBD1,TRBJ2-3,TRBV28,TGTGCCAGCAGGGGACAGACACTCACAGATACGCAGTATTTT,CASRGQTLTDTQYF
few,TRBD1,TRBJ1-2,TRBV7-2,TGTGCCAGCAGGCCAGGGGGAGGCAGCTATGGCTACACCTTC,CASRPGGGSYGYTF
few,.,TRBJ1-1,TRBV12-3/TRBV12-4,TGTGCCAGCAGTTTTTTCGGCCTAAACACTGAAGCTTTCTTT,CASSFFGLNTEAFF
.,TRBD1,TRBJ1-1,TRBV5-1,TGCGCCAGCAGTCAGCACGACAGGGAAGTAGCTTTCTTT,CASSQHDREVAFF
few,.,TRBJ2-3,TRBV5-1,TGCGCCAGCAGCTTAAGCCTGGCGGCAGATACGCAGTATTTT,CASSLSLAADTQYF
.,.,TRBJ2-3,TRBV10-3,TGTGCCATCAGTGGCCAGGGGGGCGCCCTCAAGGATACGCAGTATTTT,CAISGQGGALKDTQYF
.,TRBD2,TRBJ2-6,TRBV4-2,TGTGCCAGCAGCCTTACTGGACGGACTAGCGGAGCCTCTGGGGCCAACGTCCTGACTTTC,CASSLTGRTSGASGANVLTF
.,.,TRBJ2-7,TRBV29-1,TGCAGCGCCGGGTTTACCTACGAGCAGTACTTC,CSAGFTYEQYF
few,.,TRBJ1-1,TRBV28,TGTGCCAGCAGGGACAGCCAGGAAACTTTCTTT,CASRDSQETFF
few,.,TRBJ2-7,TRBV10-2,TGCGCCAGCACCTCCGGCGGGATTAAGTCCGACGAGCAGTACTTC,CASTSGGIKSDEQYF
few,TRBD2,TRBJ2-3,TRBV4-2,TGTGCCAGCAGCCGCGGGCGGGAGGGCACAGATACGCAGTATTTT,CASSRGREGTDTQYF
many,TRBD1,TRBJ1-2,TRBV9,TGTGCCAGCGTGGGACAGGCGGGAGGCTACACCTTC,CASVGQAGGYTF